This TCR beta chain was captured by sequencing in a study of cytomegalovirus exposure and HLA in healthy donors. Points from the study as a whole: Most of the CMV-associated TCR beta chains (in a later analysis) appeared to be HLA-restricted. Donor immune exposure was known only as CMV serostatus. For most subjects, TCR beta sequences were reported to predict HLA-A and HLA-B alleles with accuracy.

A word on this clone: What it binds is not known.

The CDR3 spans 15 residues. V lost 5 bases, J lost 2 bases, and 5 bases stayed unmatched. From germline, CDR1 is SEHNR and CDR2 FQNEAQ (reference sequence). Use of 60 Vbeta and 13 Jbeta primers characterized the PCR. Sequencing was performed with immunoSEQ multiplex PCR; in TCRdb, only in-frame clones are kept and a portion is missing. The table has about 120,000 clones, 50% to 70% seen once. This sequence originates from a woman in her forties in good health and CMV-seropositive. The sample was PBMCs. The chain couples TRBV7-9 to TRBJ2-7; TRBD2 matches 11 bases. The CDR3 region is CASSASSGRTYEQYF. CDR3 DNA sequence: TGTGCCAGCAGCGCCTCTAGCGGGAGGACCTACGAGCAGTACTTC.